The source of this TCR beta chain is a study of cytomegalovirus exposure and HLA in healthy donors. Study details: Most donors, roughly 84% of several hundred genotyped, fell in the Caucasian-associated ancestry cluster. Study-wide findings and caveats: Association of a missense DCLRE1C variant with TCR beta V- and J-gene trimming was reported in a later analysis. 87-base-pair reads could not separate some V segments, including TRBV6-2 and TRBV6-3.

Deletions cut 3 bases from V and 5 bases from J, with 26 bases between. The CDR3 length is 19 residues. Primers: 60 Vbeta forward and 13 Jbeta reverse. The data were produced by immunoSEQ multiplex PCR, yet TCRdb's version contains in-frame clones alone and is incomplete. The table shows some 160,000 clones, with around 73% occurring only once. With regard to this clone: Its cognate antigen is unknown.

The sequenced sample was PBMCs. This receptor was taken from a male donor in good health and CMV-seronegative. The chain couples TRBV23-1 to TRBJ2-1; a possible D gene is TRBD2 (7 bases). TRBV23-1 belongs to the ORF category, with a function that is uncertain. The DNA for the CDR3 is TGCGCCAGCAGTCACGCGGGGCGGGGGAGTGGGGGGCGGAACAATGAGCAGTTCTTC. Amino acid sequence: CASSHAGRGSGGRNNEQFF.